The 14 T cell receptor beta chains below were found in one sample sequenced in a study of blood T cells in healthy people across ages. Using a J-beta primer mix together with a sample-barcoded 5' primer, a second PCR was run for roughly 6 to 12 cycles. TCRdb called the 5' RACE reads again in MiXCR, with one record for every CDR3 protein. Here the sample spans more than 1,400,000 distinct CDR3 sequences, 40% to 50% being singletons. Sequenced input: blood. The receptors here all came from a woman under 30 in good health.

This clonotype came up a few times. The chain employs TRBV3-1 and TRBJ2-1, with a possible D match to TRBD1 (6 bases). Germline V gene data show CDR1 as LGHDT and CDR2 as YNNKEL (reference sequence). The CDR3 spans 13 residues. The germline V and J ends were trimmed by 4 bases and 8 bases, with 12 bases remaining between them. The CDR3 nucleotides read TGTGCCAGCAGCCCCACAGGGCTCGATGAGCAGTTCTTC. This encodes CASSPTGLDEQFF.

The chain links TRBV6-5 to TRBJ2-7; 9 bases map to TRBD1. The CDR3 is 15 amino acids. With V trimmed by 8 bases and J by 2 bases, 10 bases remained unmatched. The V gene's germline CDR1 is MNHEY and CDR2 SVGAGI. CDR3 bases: TGTGCCAGCGCGCGTCAGGGACAGGGCCCCTACGAGCAGTACTTC. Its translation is CASARQGQGPYEQYF.

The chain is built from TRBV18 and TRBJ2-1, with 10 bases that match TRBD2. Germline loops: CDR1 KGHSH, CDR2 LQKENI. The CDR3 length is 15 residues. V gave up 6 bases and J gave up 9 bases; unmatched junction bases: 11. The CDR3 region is CASSQLAGSTGEQFF. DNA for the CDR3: TGTGCCAGCTCCCAACTAGCGGGATCCACCGGTGAGCAGTTCTTC.

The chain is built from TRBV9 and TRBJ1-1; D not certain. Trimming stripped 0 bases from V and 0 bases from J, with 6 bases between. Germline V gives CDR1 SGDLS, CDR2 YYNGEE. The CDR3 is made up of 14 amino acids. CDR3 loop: CASSVDALNTEAFF. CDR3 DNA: TGTGCCAGCAGCGTAGATGCACTGAACACTGAAGCTTTCTTT.

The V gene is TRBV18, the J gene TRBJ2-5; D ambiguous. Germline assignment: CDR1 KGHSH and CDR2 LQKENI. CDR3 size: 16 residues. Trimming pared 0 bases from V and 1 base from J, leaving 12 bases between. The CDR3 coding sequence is TGTGCCAGCTCACCACCGGTCGTTAGCAGCCAAGAGACCCAGTACTTC. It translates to CASSPPVVSSQETQYF.

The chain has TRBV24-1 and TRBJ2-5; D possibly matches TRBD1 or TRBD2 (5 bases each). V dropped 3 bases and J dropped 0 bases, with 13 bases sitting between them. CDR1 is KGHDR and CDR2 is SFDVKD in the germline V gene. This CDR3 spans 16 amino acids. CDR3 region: CATSDGRGVNQETQYF. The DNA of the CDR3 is TGTGCCACCAGTGATGGCCGAGGGGTTAACCAAGAGACCCAGTACTTC.

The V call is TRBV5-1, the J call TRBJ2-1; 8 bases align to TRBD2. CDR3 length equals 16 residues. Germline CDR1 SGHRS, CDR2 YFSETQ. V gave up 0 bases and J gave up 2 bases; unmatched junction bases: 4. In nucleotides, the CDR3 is TGCGCCAGCAGCTTGGGAGCGGGGGCGGCCTACAATGAGCAGTTCTTC. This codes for CASSLGAGAAYNEQFF.

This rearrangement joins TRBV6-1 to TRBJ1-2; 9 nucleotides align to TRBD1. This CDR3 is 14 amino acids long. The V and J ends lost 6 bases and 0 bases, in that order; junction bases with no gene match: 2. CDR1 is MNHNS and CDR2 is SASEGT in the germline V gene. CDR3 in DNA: TGTGCCAGCAGGGACAGGGGAACTAACTATGGCTACACCTTC. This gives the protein CASRDRGTNYGYTF.

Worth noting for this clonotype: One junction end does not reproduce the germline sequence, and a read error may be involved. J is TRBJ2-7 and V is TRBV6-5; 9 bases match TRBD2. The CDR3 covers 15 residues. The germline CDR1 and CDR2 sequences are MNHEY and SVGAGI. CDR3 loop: CASSYSIAGADEQYF. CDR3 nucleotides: TGCGCCAGCAGTTACTCGATAGCGGGAGCGGACGAGCAGTACTTC.

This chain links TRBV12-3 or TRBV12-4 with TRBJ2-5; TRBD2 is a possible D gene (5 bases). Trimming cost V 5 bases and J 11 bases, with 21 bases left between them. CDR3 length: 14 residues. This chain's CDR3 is CASSHYRDPNEQYF. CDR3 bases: TGTGCCAGCAGTCACTACCGGGATCCCAATGAGCAGTACTTC.

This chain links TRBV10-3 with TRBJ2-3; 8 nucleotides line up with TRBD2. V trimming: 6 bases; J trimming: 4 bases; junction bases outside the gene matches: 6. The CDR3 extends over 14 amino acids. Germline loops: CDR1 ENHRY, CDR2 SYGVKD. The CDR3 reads CAISGGAGADTQYF. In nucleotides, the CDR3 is TGTGCCATCAGCGGGGGGGCCGGGGCAGATACGCAGTATTTT.

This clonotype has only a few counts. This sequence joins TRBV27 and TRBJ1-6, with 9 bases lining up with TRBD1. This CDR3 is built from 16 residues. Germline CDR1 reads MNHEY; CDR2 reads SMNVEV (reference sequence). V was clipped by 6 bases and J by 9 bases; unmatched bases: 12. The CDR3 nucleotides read TGTGCCAGCAGCCCAGTCGGGGACAGGGATGGTTCACCCCTCCACTTT. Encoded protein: CASSPVGDRDGSPLHF.

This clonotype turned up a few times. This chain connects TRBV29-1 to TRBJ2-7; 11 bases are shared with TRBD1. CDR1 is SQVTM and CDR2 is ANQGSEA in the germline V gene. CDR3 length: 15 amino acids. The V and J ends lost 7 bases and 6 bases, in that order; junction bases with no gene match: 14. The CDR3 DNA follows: TGCAGCGCCTGGACAGGGGGCAAACTGGCGGGCGAGCAGTACTTC. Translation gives CSAWTGGKLAGEQYF.

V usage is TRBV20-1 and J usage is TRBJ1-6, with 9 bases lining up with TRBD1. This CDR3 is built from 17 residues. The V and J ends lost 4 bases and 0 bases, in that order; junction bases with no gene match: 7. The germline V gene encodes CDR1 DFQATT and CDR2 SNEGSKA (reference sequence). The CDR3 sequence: CSATQGQGSSYNSPLHF. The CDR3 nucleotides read TGCAGTGCTACCCAGGGACAGGGTAGCTCCTATAATTCACCCCTCCACTTT.